This T cell receptor beta chain was profiled in a study of graft-versus-host responses after intestinal transplantation. The wider study: Transplant recipients had multivisceral, liver-intestinal, or isolated intestinal grafts. Once they had received anti-thymocyte globulin induction, all recipients took tacrolimus and steroids for around 3 years.

As to this clone: Its antigen is unidentified.

General study points: Some GvH clones were seen earlier in gut or blood, suggesting intestinal origin. Association was observed between peak circulating GvH clone levels and early post-transplant HvG declines.

Sequencing used immunoSEQ multiplex PCR; TCRdb keeps in-frame clones, though not all of them. The table shows around 30,000 clones, with approximately 93% occurring only once. V lost 7 bases and J lost 0, with 1 base in between. Germline CDR1 reads WNHNN; CDR2 reads SYGVQD (reference sequence). The CDR3 has 10 amino acids. Sequencing used PBMCs, obtained about 65 days after intestinal transplant. The receptor was derived from a human patient who received an intestinal transplant, so some T cells may come from the graft donor. The rearrangement uses TRBV10-1 and TRBJ2-7; D unclear. The CDR3 nucleotides read TGCGCCAGCACCTCCTACGAGCAGTACTTC. Amino acid sequence: CASTSYEQYF.